The present T cell receptor (beta chain) was sequenced within a study of T cells in Graves' hyperthyroidism and ophthalmopathy. The CDR3 sequence is 15 residues long. With 7 bases removed from V and 2 bases from J, the gap between germline ends came to 16 bases. CDR1 is ENHRY, CDR2 SYGVKD, per germline. Fresh 10 ml peripheral blood yielded PBMCs. This clonotype showed up just a few times. Its specificity is not known. The source material, RNA transcripts, was used to amplify TCR beta CDR3 regions. The HTBI primer set was used in a first-round RT-PCR of the TCR CDR3. TCRdb ran MiXCR on the multiplex PCR reads and lists one entry per CDR3 protein. This sample yields about 770,000 distinct CDR3 sequences, of which roughly a sixth are seen a single time; approximately 15% belongs to the top ten. Whole-study findings and limits: Stable hyperthyroidism was told apart from ophthalmopathy by a model built on 13 V-J features. The model identified upcoming ophthalmopathy a median approximately 6.4 months ahead of onset.

Specimen: blood. The chain carries TRBV10-3 and TRBJ2-3; tentative D call: TRBD2 (6 bases). This sequence was found in a woman between 45 and 60 years old with Graves' hyperthyroidism that later progressed to Graves' ophthalmopathy. CDR3 sequence (DNA): TGTGCCATCAAAGCGTCGGCTAGCGACACAGATACGCAGTATTTT. Translating gives CAIKASASDTDTQYF.